These 2 T cell receptor beta chains originate from one sample sequenced in a study of shared clonotypes between healthy human individuals. Profiled with immunoSEQ multiplex PCR; TCRdb holds only in-frame clones, not every one. The profile shows approximately 500,000 clones, around 73% of them singletons. Specimen: PBMCs. These receptors all stem from a woman aged 40 to 49 in good health. Some clones in this sample may be carry-over from other donors' samples.

The chain is built from TRBV11-1 and TRBJ2-5; 10 positions agree with TRBD2. Germline CDR1 reads SGHAT; CDR2 reads FQDESV (reference sequence). The V segment lost 4 bases and the J segment 4 bases; nucleotides outside the gene matches: 15. The CDR3 covers 18 residues. As DNA, the CDR3 is TGTGCCAGCAGCTCTAGACAAACCCGGGCTAGCGGGGGAGAGACCCAGTACTTC. Amino acid sequence: CASSSRQTRASGGETQYF.

This chain connects TRBV5-4 to TRBJ1-4; D unclear. The CDR3 sequence is 14 residues long. Trimming removed 0 bases from V and 0 bases from J, with 3 bases in between. Germline CDR1 is SGHNT and CDR2 is YYREEE (reference sequence). CDR3 nucleotide sequence: TGTGCCAGCAGCTTGGAAGCAACTAATGAAAAACTGTTTTTT. Translation gives CASSLEATNEKLFF.